This T cell receptor beta chain was documented in a study of blood T cell repertoires in COVID-19. Between the trimmed V and J ends, which lost 6 bases and 4 bases, there was a span of 12 bases. CDR1 is MNHEY, CDR2 SVGAGI, per germline. This CDR3 has 13 amino acids. Clones were read by immunoSEQ multiplex PCR, and TCRdb kept only the in-frame ones, dropping some. This table has roughly 200,000 clones, around 88% appearing once. Sequences were obtained from peripheral blood. The chain links TRBV6-5 to TRBJ1-2; a weak D match, TRBD1 (6 bases). This clonotype was obtained from a young man with active or convalescent COVID-19. For the CDR3, the DNA is TGTGCCAGCAGCAAGATAGGGGGCTATGGCTACACCTTC. Protein product: CASSKIGGYGYTF.